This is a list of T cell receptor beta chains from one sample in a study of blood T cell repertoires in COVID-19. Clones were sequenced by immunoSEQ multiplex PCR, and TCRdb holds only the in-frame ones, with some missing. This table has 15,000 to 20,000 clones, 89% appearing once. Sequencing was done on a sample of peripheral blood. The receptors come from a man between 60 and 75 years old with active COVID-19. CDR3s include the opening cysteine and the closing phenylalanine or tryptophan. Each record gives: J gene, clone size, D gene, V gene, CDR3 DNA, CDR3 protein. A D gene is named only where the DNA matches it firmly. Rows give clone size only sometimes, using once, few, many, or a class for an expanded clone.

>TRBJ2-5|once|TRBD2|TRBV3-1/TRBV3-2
TGTGCCAGCAGCCAAGCTTTCGCGGGGGGGGAGACCCAGTACTTC
CASSQAFAGGETQYF
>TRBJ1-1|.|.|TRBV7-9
TGTGCCAGCAGCTTAGAAACTTTTACTGAAGCTTTCTTT
CASSLETFTEAFF
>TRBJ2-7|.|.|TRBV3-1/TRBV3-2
TGTGCCAGCAGCCCCGGGATGGTCAACTACCTCTACGAGCAGTACTTC
CASSPGMVNYLYEQYF
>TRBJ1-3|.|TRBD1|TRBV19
TGTGCCAGTAGGATCCAGGCGACAGGGTCTGGAAACACCATATATTTT
CASRIQATGSGNTIYF
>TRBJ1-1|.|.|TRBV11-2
TGTGCCAGCAGCTTAGGGACACGGAACACTGAAGCTTTCTTT
CASSLGTRNTEAFF
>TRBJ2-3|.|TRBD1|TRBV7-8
TGTGCCAGCAGCCCCGACAGGGGTCCCACAGATACGCAGTATTTT
CASSPDRGPTDTQYF
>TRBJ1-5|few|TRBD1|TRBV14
TGTGCCAGCACAGTCGGGACAGGCAATCAGCCCCAGCATTTT
CASTVGTGNQPQHF
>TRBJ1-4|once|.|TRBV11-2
TGTGCCAGCAGCTCAACGGGATCAACTAATGAAAAACTGTTTTTT
CASSSTGSTNEKLFF
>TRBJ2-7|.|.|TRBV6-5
TGTGCCAGCACCCGAGGGGGGGGGCAGTACTTC
CASTRGGGQYF
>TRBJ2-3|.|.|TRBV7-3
TGTGCCAGCAGCCATACAGGTCTTACTAGCACAGATACGCAGTATTTT
CASSHTGLTSTDTQYF
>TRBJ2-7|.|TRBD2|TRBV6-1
TGTGCCAGCAGTGAAGCAACGGGACTAGCGGGGTACGCGCAGTACTTC
CASSEATGLAGYAQYF
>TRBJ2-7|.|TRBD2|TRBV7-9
TGTGCCAGCAGCCTAGATCCACTAGCGGGAATGGGTGAGCAGTACTTC
CASSLDPLAGMGEQYF
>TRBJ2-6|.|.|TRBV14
TGTGCCAGCAGCCAAGTACAGGTCTCTGGGGCCAACGTCCTGACTTTC
CASSQVQVSGANVLTF
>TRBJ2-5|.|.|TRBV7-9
TGTGCCAGCAGCCCAAGGTCGCTCAGACTACAAGAGACCCAGTACTTC
CASSPRSLRLQETQYF
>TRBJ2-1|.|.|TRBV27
TGTGCCACCCGGAGCTCCTACAATGAGCAGTTCTTC
CATRSSYNEQFF
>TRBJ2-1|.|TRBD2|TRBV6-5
TGTGCCAGCAGTTACTCCGGGGGGTCCCACAATGAGCAGTTCTTC
CASSYSGGSHNEQFF
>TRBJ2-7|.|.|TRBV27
TGTGCCAGCGCGGCAGGGTATAGCGAGCAGTACTTC
CASAAGYSEQYF
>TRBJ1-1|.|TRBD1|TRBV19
TGTGCCAGTAGTATAAGGGGGCGTGGCACTGAAGCTTTCTTT
CASSIRGRGTEAFF
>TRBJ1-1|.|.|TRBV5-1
TGCGCCAGCAGGCAACAGGGTTGGGGAACTGAAGCTTTCTTT
CASRQQGWGTEAFF
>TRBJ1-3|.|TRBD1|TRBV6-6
TGTGCCAGCAGCGGGACAGCTAAGAACTCTGGAAACACCATATATTTT
CASSGTAKNSGNTIYF
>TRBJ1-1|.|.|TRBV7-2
TGTGCCAGCAGCTTAACGGGGACTGAAGCTTTCTTT
CASSLTGTEAFF
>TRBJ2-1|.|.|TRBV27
TGTGCCAGCAGTTGGCAGGGATCCTACAATGAGCAGTTCTTC
CASSWQGSYNEQFF
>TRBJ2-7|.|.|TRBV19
TGTGCCAGTAGTATAGATCGAAGCGGAGAATTCTACGAGCAGTACTTC
CASSIDRSGEFYEQYF
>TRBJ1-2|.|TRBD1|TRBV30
TGTGCCTGGGACCAGGGGGTTGGGGCCTATGGCTACACCTTC
CAWDQGVGAYGYTF
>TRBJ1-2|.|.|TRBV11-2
TGTGCCAGCAGCTTAATAGAGGGTTATGGCTACACCTTC
CASSLIEGYGYTF
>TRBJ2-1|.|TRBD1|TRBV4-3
TGCGCCAGCAGCCAAGGGCCTGGACAGGTCCCCCTTCGGGATGAGCAGTTCTTC
CASSQGPGQVPLRDEQFF
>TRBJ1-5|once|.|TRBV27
TGTGCCAGCAGTTTCCCGGTTGGGGGAGGACAGCCCCAGCATTTT
CASSFPVGGGQPQHF
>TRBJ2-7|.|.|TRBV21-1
TGTGCCAGCGCTGGACAACTAGCCCCCCGGGACGAGCAGTACTTC
CASAGQLAPRDEQYF
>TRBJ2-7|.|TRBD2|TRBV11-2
TGTGCCAGCAGCCAGTTCAGCGGGAGTTGGTACGAGCAGTACTTC
CASSQFSGSWYEQYF
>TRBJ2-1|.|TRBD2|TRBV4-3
TGCGCCAGCAGCCAGGGAGCGGGGGGGTACAATGAGCAGTTCTTC
CASSQGAGGYNEQFF
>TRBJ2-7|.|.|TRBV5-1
TGCGCCAGCAGCTTGCTAACTAGCTTTAGCTCCTACGAGCAGTACTTC
CASSLLTSFSSYEQYF
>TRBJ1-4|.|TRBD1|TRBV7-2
TGTGCCAGCAGCTTACAGACAGGGAATAATGAAAAACTGTTTTTT
CASSLQTGNNEKLFF
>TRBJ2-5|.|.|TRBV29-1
TGCAGCGTTGAAATGGTAAACGGGCAAGAGACCCAGTACTTC
CSVEMVNGQETQYF
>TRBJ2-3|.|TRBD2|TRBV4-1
TGCGCCAGCAGCCATGGGACTAGGTCATACACAGATACGCAGTATTTT
CASSHGTRSYTDTQYF
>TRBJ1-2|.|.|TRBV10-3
TGTGCCATCGGGGTAACGGGCTCCCACCGGGAATATGGCTACACCTTC
CAIGVTGSHREYGYTF
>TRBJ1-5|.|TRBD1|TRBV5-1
TGCGCCAGTCCGGAAGGACAGGGGAAATGTCAGCCCCAGCATTTT
CASPEGQGKCQPQHF
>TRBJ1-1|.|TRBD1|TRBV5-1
TGCGCCAGCAGCTGGGGACAGGTAAAGAACACTGAAGCTTTCTTT
CASSWGQVKNTEAFF
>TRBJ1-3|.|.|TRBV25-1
TGTGCCAGCAGTGAAACGGACACCGTGAGAAACACCATATATTTT
CASSETDTVRNTIYF
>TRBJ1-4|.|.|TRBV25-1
TGTGCCAGCAGTGACGGGCAGGGCGGAACTAATGAAAAACTGTTTTTT
CASSDGQGGTNEKLFF
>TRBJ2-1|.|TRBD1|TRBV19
TGTGCCAGTAGGCCCCGTGACAGGGCCGCCGAGCAGTTCTTC
CASRPRDRAAEQFF
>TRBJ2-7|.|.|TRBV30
TGTGCCTGGAGTGTACTCAACGAGCAGTACTTC
CAWSVLNEQYF
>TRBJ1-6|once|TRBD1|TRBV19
TGTGCCAGTAGTATGGGACAGATCAATTCACCCCTCCACTTT
CASSMGQINSPLHF
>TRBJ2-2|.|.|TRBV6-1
TGTGCCAGCAGTGAAGTCAGGGTGGGCACCGGGGAGCTGTTTTTT
CASSEVRVGTGELFF
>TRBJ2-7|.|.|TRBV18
TGTGCCAGCTCACCACGTGAGGGCAGGGCTGGTTTGGGGGGCGAGCAGTACTTC
CASSPREGRAGLGGEQYF
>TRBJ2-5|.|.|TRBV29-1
TGCAGCGGGGGCGGCCTAGGAGAGACCCAGTACTTC
CSGGGLGETQYF
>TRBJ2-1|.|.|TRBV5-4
TGTGCCAGCAGTTCAGGGGCGAACTACAATGAGCAGTTCTTC
CASSSGANYNEQFF
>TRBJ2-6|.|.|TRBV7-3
TGTGCCAGCAGCCCCCCATCCTCTGGGGCCAACGTCCTGACTTTC
CASSPPSSGANVLTF
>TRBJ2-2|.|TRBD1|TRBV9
TGTGCCAGCAGCGTACGGGGACAGGGGCGATCACAGCACACCGGGGAGCTGTTTTTT
CASSVRGQGRSQHTGELFF
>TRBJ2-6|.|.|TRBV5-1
TGCGCCAGCAGCTTGACAGCCAGCACTGGGGCCAACGTCCTGACTTTC
CASSLTASTGANVLTF
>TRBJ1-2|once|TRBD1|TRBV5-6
TGTGCCAGCAGCGGGACAGGGGTAGGTGGCTACACCTTC
CASSGTGVGGYTF
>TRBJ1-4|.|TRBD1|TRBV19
TGTGCCAGTAGTCCGCGAGGGACAGGGGAAAAACTGTTTTTT
CASSPRGTGEKLFF
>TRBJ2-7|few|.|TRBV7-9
TGTGCCAGCAGCCCTGGGACTCTCGAGCAGTACTTC
CASSPGTLEQYF
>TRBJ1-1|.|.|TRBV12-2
TGTGCAAGTCGCCCCAGGGGGGTTTTCCTGAACACTGAAGCTTTCTTT
CASRPRGVFLNTEAFF